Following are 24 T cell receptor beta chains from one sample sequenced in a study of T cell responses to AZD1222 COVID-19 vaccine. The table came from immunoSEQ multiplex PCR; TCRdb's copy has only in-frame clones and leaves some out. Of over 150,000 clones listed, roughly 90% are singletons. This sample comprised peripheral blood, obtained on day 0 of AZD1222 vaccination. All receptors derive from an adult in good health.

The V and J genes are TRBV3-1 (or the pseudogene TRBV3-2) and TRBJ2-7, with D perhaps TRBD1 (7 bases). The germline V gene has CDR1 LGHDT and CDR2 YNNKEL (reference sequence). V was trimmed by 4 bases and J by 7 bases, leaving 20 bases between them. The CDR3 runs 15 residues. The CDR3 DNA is TGTGCCAGCAGCCTAAGGGACAGTGGAGGGCGGGAGCAGTACTTC. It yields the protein CASSLRDSGGREQYF.

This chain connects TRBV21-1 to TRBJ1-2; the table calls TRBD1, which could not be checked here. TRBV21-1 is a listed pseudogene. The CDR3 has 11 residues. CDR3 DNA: TGTGCCAGCACCCTTAGGGGCGGCTACACCTTC. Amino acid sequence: CASTLRGGYTF.

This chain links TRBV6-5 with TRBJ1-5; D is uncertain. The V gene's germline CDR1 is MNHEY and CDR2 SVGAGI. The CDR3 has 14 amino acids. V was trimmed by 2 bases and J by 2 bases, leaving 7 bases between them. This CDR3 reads CASSYQTRNQPQHF. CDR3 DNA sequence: TGTGCCAGCAGTTACCAAACTCGCAATCAGCCCCAGCATTTT.

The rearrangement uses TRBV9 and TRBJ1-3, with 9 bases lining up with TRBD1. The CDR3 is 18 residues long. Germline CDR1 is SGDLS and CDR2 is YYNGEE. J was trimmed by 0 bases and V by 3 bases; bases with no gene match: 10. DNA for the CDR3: TGTGCCAGCAGCGCCCGTTTGGGACAGGGCGTCTCTGGAAACACCATATATTTT. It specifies CASSARLGQGVSGNTIYF.

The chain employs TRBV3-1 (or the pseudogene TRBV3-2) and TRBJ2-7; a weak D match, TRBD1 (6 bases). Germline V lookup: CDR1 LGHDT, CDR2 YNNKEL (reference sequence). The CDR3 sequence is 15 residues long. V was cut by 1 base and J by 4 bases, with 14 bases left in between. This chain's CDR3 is CASSQATGTIYEQYF. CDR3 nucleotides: TGTGCCAGCAGCCAAGCAACCGGGACAATTTACGAGCAGTACTTC.

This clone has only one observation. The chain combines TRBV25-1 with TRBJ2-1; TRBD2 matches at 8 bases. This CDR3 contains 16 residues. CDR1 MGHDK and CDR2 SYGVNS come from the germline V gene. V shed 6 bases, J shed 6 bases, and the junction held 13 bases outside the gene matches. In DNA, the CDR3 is TGTGCCAGCAGACCATCCGGGACTAGTCAGGGCAATGAGCAGTTCTTC. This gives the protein CASRPSGTSQGNEQFF.

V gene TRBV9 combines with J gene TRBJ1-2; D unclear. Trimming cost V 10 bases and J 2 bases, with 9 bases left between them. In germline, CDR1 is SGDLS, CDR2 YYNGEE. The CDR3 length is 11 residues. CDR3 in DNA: TGTGCCTCATTGGGAAACTATGGCTACACCTTC. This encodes CASLGNYGYTF.

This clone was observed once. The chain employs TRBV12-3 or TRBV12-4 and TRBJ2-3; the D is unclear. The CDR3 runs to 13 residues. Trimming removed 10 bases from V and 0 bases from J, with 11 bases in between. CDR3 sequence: CANAWGSTDTQYF. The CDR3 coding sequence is TGTGCCAACGCCTGGGGTAGCACAGATACGCAGTATTTT.

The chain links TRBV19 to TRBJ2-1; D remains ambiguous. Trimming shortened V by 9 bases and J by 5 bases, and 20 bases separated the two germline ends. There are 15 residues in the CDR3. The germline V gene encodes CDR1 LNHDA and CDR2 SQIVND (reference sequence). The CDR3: CASTSPRSRNNEQFF. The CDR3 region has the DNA TGTGCCAGCACCTCCCCTCGGTCCCGGAACAATGAGCAGTTCTTC.

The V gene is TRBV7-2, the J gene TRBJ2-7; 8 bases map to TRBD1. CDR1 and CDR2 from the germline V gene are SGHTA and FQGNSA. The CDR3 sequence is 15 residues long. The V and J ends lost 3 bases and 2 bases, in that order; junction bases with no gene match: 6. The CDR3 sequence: CASSLTGQDTYEQYF. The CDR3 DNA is TGTGCCAGCAGCTTGACGGGACAGGACACCTACGAGCAGTACTTC.

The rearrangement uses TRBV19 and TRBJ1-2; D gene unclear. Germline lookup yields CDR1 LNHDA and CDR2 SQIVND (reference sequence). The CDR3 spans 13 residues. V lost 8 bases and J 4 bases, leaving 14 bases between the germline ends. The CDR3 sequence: CASRKRQPYGYTF. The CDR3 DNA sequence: TGTGCCAGTCGTAAGCGGCAGCCCTATGGCTACACCTTC.

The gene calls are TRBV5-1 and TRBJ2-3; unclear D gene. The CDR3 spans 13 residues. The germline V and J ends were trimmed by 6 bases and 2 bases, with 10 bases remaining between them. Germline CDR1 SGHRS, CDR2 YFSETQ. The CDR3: CASTAPTTDTQYF. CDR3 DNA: TGCGCCAGCACCGCACCGACCACAGATACGCAGTATTTT.

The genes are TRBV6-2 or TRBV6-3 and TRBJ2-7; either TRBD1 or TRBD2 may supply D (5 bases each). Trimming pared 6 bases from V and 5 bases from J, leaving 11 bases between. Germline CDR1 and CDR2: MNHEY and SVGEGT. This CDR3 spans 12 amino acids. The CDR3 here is CASSWGRNEQYF. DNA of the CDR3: TGTGCCAGCAGCTGGGGACGGAACGAGCAGTACTTC.

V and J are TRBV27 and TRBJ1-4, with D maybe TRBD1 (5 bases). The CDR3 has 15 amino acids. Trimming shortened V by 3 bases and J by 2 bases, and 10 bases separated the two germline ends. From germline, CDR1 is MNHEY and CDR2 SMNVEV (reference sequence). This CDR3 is CASSFGGGTNEKLFF. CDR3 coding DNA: TGTGCCAGCAGTTTTGGGGGGGGGACTAATGAAAAACTGTTTTTT.

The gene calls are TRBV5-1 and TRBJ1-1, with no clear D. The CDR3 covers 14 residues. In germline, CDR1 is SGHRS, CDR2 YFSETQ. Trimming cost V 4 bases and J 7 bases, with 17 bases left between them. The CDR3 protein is CASSPTTDRNEAFF. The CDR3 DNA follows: TGCGCCAGCAGCCCTACCACCGACCGGAATGAAGCTTTCTTT.

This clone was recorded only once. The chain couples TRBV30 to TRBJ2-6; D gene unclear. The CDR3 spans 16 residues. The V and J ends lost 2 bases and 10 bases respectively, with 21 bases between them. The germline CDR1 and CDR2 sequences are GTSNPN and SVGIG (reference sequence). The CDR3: CAWSIEQKVYLNVLTF. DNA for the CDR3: TGTGCCTGGAGTATCGAACAAAAAGTCTACCTAAACGTCCTGACTTTC.

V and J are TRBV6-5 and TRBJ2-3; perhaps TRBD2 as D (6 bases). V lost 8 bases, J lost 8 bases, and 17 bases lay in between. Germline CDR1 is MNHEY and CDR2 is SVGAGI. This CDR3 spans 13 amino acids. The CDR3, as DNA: TGTGCCAGCGACGTCGTAATGGGAGGTACGCAGTATTTT. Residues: CASDVVMGGTQYF.

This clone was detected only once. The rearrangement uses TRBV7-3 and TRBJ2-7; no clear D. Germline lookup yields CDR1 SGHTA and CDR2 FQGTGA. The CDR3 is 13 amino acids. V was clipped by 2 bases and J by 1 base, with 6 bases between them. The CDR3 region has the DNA TGTGCCAGCAGCTTAGATCGGTCCTACGAGCAGTACTTC. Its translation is CASSLDRSYEQYF.

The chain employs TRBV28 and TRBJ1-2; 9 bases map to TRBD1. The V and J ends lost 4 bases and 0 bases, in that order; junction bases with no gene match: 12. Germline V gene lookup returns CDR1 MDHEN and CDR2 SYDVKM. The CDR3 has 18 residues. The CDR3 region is CASSSSLLRDRANYGYTF. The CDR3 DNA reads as TGTGCCAGCAGTTCTTCCCTACTCCGGGACAGGGCTAACTATGGCTACACCTTC.

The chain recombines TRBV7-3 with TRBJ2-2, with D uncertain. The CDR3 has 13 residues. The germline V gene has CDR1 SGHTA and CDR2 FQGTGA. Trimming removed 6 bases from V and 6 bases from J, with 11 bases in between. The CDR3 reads CASRTRSSGELFF. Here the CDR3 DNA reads TGTGCCAGCAGGACCAGGAGTTCCGGGGAGCTGTTTTTT.

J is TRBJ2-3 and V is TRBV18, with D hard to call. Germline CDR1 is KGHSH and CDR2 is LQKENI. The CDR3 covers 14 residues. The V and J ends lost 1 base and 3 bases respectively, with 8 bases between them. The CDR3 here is CASSPQQQTDTQYF. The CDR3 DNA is TGTGCCAGCTCACCACAACAGCAGACAGATACGCAGTATTTT. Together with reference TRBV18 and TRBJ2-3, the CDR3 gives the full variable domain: NAGVMQNPRHLVRRRGQEARLRCSPMKGHSHVYWYRQLPEEGLKFMVYLQKENIIDESGMPKERFSAEFPKEGPSILRIQQVVRGDSAAYFCASSPQQQTDTQYFGPGTRLTVL.

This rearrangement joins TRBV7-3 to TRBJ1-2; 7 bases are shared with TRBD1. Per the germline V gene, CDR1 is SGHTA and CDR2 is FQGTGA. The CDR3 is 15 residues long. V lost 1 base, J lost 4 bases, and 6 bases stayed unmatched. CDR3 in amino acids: CASSLRGGEGYGYTF. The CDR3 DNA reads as TGTGCCAGCAGCTTAAGAGGGGGCGAAGGCTATGGCTACACCTTC.

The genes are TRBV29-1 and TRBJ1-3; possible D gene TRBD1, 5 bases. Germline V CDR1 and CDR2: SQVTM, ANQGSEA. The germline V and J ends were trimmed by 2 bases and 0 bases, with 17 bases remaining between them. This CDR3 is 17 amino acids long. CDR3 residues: CSVERESWGYSGNTIYF. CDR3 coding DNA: TGCAGCGTTGAAAGAGAGAGTTGGGGCTACTCTGGAAACACCATATATTTT.

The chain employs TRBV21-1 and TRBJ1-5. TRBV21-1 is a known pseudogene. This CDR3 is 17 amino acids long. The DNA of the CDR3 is TGTGCCAGCAGCTTCAATACCGTTCCCCATAGCAATCAGCCCCAGCATTTT. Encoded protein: CASSFNTVPHSNQPQHF.